Here is one TCR beta chain with its context. The antigen is undetermined. The CDR3 extends over 14 amino acids. V was shortened by 3 bases and J by 5 bases, with 16 bases between the two germline ends. The germline V gene has CDR1 DFQATT and CDR2 SNEGSKA (reference sequence). 5'RACE primed from the constant segment yielded TCR alpha and TCR beta cDNA libraries bearing sample barcodes and UMIs. TCRdb ran MiXCR on the 5' RACE reads and lists one entry per CDR3 protein. The sample consists of 400,000 to 450,000 distinct CDR3 sequences, roughly 18% of them appearing once. The data belong to a study of T-cell memory formation after mild COVID-19. Across the whole study: Largely, TCR clusters stayed within a single donor.

Study-wide findings and caveats: Clones contracting across day 15 to 85 had a balanced CD4/CD8 profile; later expanding clones leaned CD4+. Memory sampled before infection contained some responding clones, suggesting cross-reactive memory joined.

The receptor was derived from a man between 18 and 29 years old who had mild COVID-19 (a few samples of this study predate the infection). Cell type and time point are not known. The sample comprised PBMCs or a T cell subset sorted from them (not recorded which). This chain joins TRBV20-1 and TRBJ2-5; possibly TRBD2 for D (6 bases). The CDR3 DNA is TGCAGTGCTAGGAGGGGTACTAGCCCTGAGACCCAGTACTTC. Protein sequence: CSARRGTSPETQYF.